The source of this T cell receptor (beta chain) is a study of T cell responses to AZD1222 COVID-19 vaccine. Whole-study context: Second doses at about 4 or about 12 weeks were pooled.

The V gene lost 4 bases and the J gene lost 6 bases, with 15 bases spanning the gap. Germline-derived CDR1 and CDR2 are MGHRA and YSYEKL. This CDR3 is built from 14 residues. Worth noting for this clone: What it recognizes is unknown.

Findings and limits, study-wide: Clonal diversity was possibly underestimated, and the donors were mostly white British, with more females. Reports say nearly half of spike-specific TCRs go after unmutated variant regions. In all cases, repertoires were sampled only after the peak T cell response.

Method: immunoSEQ multiplex PCR; TCRdb's copy keeps in-frame clones and lacks some. The repertoire holds roughly 160,000 clones, 85% to 95% seen once, with roughly 1% in the top ten. This sequence originates from an adult in good health. V is TRBV4-1 and J is TRBJ1-2, with a weak D call TRBD1 (6 bases). The material was peripheral blood, obtained on day 0 of AZD1222 vaccination. The CDR3 sequence: CASSPPSGGHGYTF. The DNA for the CDR3 is TGCGCCAGCAGCCCTCCCTCGGGGGGGCATGGCTACACCTTC.